Below, 23 T cell receptor beta chains from the same sample are listed, as sequenced in a study of blood T cell repertoires in COVID-19. Sequencing used immunoSEQ multiplex PCR; TCRdb keeps in-frame clones, though not all of them. The sample lists more than 300,000 clones; roughly 90% were seen once. Sequenced sample: peripheral blood. The receptors come from a man in his late teens or twenties who had recovered from COVID-19.

The chain joins TRBV18 to TRBJ1-1; tentatively, D is TRBD1 (5 bases). The V gene's germline CDR1 is KGHSH and CDR2 LQKENI. The CDR3 is made up of 14 amino acids. The V end was cut by 3 bases, the J end by 0 bases, with 8 bases between. CDR3 amino acids: CASSPVTVNTEAFF. DNA of the CDR3: TGTGCCAGCTCACCCGTGACAGTGAACACTGAAGCTTTCTTT.

The chain uses TRBV27 and TRBJ2-1, with a tentative D call TRBD1 (6 bases). Looked up from germline, CDR1 is MNHEY and CDR2 is SMNVEV (reference sequence). This CDR3 is 14 amino acids long. Trimming left V 3 bases short and J 4 bases short, with 10 bases between. The CDR3 loop reads CASSLGRGYNEQFF. CDR3 sequence (DNA): TGTGCCAGCAGTTTGGGCAGGGGTTACAATGAGCAGTTCTTC.

The chain carries TRBV4-2 and TRBJ2-4, with a weak D call TRBD2 (7 bases). This CDR3 has 17 amino acids. The V gene's germline CDR1 is LGHNA and CDR2 YNFKEQ. The V end lost 1 base, the J end lost 3 bases, and 16 bases lay between the germline ends. CDR3: CASSQGLGGRDKNIQYF. The CDR3 DNA is TGTGCCAGCAGCCAAGGGTTGGGGGGGCGCGACAAAAACATTCAGTACTTC.

Concerning this clone itself: The sample carries other DNA sequences with the same CDR3. This chain links TRBV7-3 with TRBJ1-1; tentative D call: TRBD1 (6 bases). V shed 6 bases and J shed 1 base, with 9 bases lying between them. CDR1 and CDR2 from the germline V gene are SGHTA and FQGTGA. The CDR3 contains 13 residues. CDR3 nucleotides: TGTGCCAGCAGTTTGGACAGGAACACTGAAGCTTTCTTT. Its translation is CASSLDRNTEAFF.

J is TRBJ1-6 and V is TRBV27; TRBD1 agrees at 9 bases. V lost 5 bases, J lost 5 bases, and 7 bases stayed unmatched. CDR1 and CDR2 from the germline V gene are MNHEY and SMNVEV (reference sequence). This CDR3 region has 16 residues. CDR3 coding DNA: TGTGCCAGCAGTACCCCTTGGACAGGGGATAATTCACCCCTCCACTTT. Translating it yields CASSTPWTGDNSPLHF.

The rearrangement links TRBV9 to TRBJ1-3; maybe TRBD1 (5 bases). The length of the CDR3 is 16 residues. Trimming cost V 3 bases and J 1 base, with 14 bases left between them. Germline CDR1 SGDLS, CDR2 YYNGEE. CDR3 residues: CASSAGGGSSGNTIYF. The CDR3 DNA reads as TGTGCCAGCAGCGCTGGGGGGGGTTCGTCTGGAAACACCATATATTTT.

V usage is TRBV19 and J usage is TRBJ1-2; TRBD1 aligns across 9 bases. Germline V gene lookup returns CDR1 LNHDA and CDR2 SQIVND (reference sequence). The CDR3 loop spans 17 amino acids. The V and J ends lost 2 bases and 3 bases, in that order; junction bases with no gene match: 10. CDR3 DNA sequence: TGTGCCAGTAGTATAACCCCGGGACAGGGAGGTGACTATGGCTACACCTTC. Its translation is CASSITPGQGGDYGYTF.

This chain links TRBV7-3 with TRBJ2-1, with TRBD2 identical over 14 bases. The CDR3 length is 15 residues. V shed 5 bases, J shed 7 bases, and the junction held 4 bases outside the gene matches. CDR1 and CDR2 from the germline V gene are SGHTA and FQGTGA. The CDR3, as DNA: TGTGCCAGCAGCCCGACTAGCGGGGGGGATAATGAGCAGTTCTTC. This sequence encodes CASSPTSGGDNEQFF.

This chain joins TRBV11-2 and TRBJ2-7; D possibly corresponds to TRBD1 (6 bases). V was cut by 4 bases and J by 5 bases, with 15 bases left in between. CDR1 and CDR2 (germline): SGHAT, FQNNGV. The CDR3 runs to 14 residues. CDR3 DNA: TGTGCCAGCAGCTCAAGGCTACAGGGCGACGAGCAGTACTTC. Encoded protein: CASSSRLQGDEQYF. The full variable domain, in which reference TRBV11-2 and TRBJ2-7 provide the parts outside the CDR3, is EAGVAQSPRYKIIEKRQSVAFWCNPISGHATLYWYQQILGQGPKLLIQFQNNGVVDDSQLPKDRFSAERLKGVDSTLKIQPAKLEDSAVYLCASSSRLQGDEQYFGPGTRLTVT.

The chain couples TRBV2 to TRBJ1-2; 8 bases line up with TRBD1. Germline-derived CDR1 and CDR2 are SNHLY and FYNNEI. The CDR3 is 15 amino acids. With 4 bases clipped from V and 0 bases from J, the junction kept 4 bases outside the gene matches. The CDR3 sequence: CASSVTGVSNYGYTF. CDR3 in DNA: TGTGCCAGCAGTGTGACAGGGGTTTCTAACTATGGCTACACCTTC.

The chain carries TRBV12-5 and TRBJ1-5; a weak D match, TRBD1 (5 bases). V dropped 2 bases and J dropped 4 bases, with 9 bases sitting between them. CDR3 length: 14 residues. In germline, CDR1 is LGHNT, CDR2 FRNRAP. The CDR3 nucleotides are TGTGCTAGTGGTTTGATAGGGGTTAATCAGCCCCAGCATTTT. Protein sequence: CASGLIGVNQPQHF. The entire variable domain, with the rest obtained from reference TRBV12-5 and TRBJ1-5, is as follows: DARVTQTPRHKVTEMGQEVTMRCQPILGHNTVFWYRQTMMQGLELLAYFRNRAPLDDSGMPKDRFSAEMPDATLATLKIQPSEPRDSAVYFCASGLIGVNQPQHFGDGTRLSIL.

In nucleotides, the CDR3 is TGTGCCAGCAGCAATCCGAGACTGAGTTCCTACGAGCAGTACTTC. Encoded protein: CASSNPRLSSYEQYF. The chain combines TRBV2 with TRBJ2-7; D gene uncertain. Germline CDR1 and CDR2: SNHLY and FYNNEI. The CDR3 covers 15 residues. The ends were cut back, 6 bases at V and 1 base at J, with 16 bases in the middle.

The rearrangement joins TRBV19 to TRBJ2-1, with 12 bases that match TRBD2. J was trimmed by 7 bases and V by 5 bases; bases with no gene match: 9. The CDR3 has 16 amino acids. Germline lookup yields CDR1 LNHDA and CDR2 SQIVND (reference sequence). The CDR3 DNA sequence: TGTGCCAGTAGTCCTCAGACTAGCGGGAGAGGGAATGAGCAGTTCTTC. It is translated as CASSPQTSGRGNEQFF.

This clone came up a few times. This chain uses TRBV28 with TRBJ2-7; tentative D call: TRBD1 (6 bases). CDR3 length: 15 amino acids. The V and J ends lost 2 bases and 6 bases respectively, with 17 bases between them. Germline loops: CDR1 MDHEN, CDR2 SYDVKM. As DNA, the CDR3 is TGTGCCAGCAGTTTAATAACGACAGGCCAAGGCGAGCAGTACTTC. This translates into CASSLITTGQGEQYF.

The CDR3 loop reads CASSDGTGGAGELFF. The CDR3 nucleotides are TGTGCCAGCAGTGACGGGACAGGTGGGGCCGGGGAGCTGTTTTTT. This rearrangement joins TRBV6-2 or TRBV6-3 to TRBJ2-2; TRBD1 aligns across 8 bases. The CDR3 runs to 15 residues. V lost 5 bases, J lost 6 bases, and 8 bases stayed unmatched. Germline V gene lookup returns CDR1 MNHEY and CDR2 SVGEGT.

This clone was seen only once. Distinct nucleotide sequences in the sample also encode this CDR3. The V call is TRBV19, the J call TRBJ1-5; 8 bases are a match to TRBD1. Looked up from germline, CDR1 is LNHDA and CDR2 is SQIVND (reference sequence). Unmatched junction bases numbered 2, after V lost 3 bases and J lost 1 base. The CDR3 covers 15 residues. The CDR3 nucleotides read TGTGCCAGTAGTATCGGACAGGGAAGCAATCAGCCCCAGCATTTT. It encodes CASSIGQGSNQPQHF.

The chain uses TRBV10-2 and TRBJ1-4; D might be TRBD1 (5 bases). This CDR3 region has 14 residues. From germline, CDR1 is WSHSY and CDR2 SAAADI. V dropped 4 bases and J dropped 6 bases, with 12 bases sitting between them. In nucleotides, the CDR3 is TGCGCCAGCAGTGTTTGGGGGGACGATGAAAAACTGTTTTTT. It is translated as CASSVWGDDEKLFF.

This rearrangement joins TRBV5-4 to TRBJ2-2; possible D gene TRBD1, 6 bases. The CDR3 contains 17 residues. The germline V gene has CDR1 SGHNT and CDR2 YYREEE (reference sequence). V was shortened by 4 bases and J by 2 bases, with 18 bases between the two germline ends. As DNA, the CDR3 is TGTGCCAGCAGCCTCATTTATACAGGGTCAAACACCGGGGAGCTGTTTTTT. Its translation is CASSLIYTGSNTGELFF.

V is TRBV7-9 and J is TRBJ1-1; D remains ambiguous. V lost 2 bases and J lost 5, with 18 bases in between. Germline CDR1 SEHNR, CDR2 FQNEAQ (reference sequence). The CDR3 has 16 residues. The CDR3 reads CASSLFRHTSGTEAFF. In DNA, the CDR3 is TGTGCCAGCAGCTTATTCCGCCACACGAGCGGGACTGAAGCTTTCTTT.

The chain couples TRBV18 to TRBJ1-6; D is ambiguous. Per germline, CDR1 KGHSH and CDR2 LQKENI. V was pared by 3 bases and J by 0 bases, with 9 bases between. CDR3 size: 16 residues. The CDR3 reads CASSPRESSYNSPLHF. CDR3 nucleotide sequence: TGTGCCAGCTCACCGCGGGAGAGCTCCTATAATTCACCCCTCCACTTT.

The chain carries TRBV19 and TRBJ1-2; possible D gene TRBD1, 5 bases. Germline assignment: CDR1 LNHDA and CDR2 SQIVND (reference sequence). The CDR3 covers 15 residues. Between the trimmed V and J ends, which lost 3 bases and 2 bases, there was a span of 13 bases. This CDR3 reads CASSISGGPNYGYTF. The CDR3 region has the DNA TGTGCCAGTAGTATCTCCGGGGGTCCAAACTATGGCTACACCTTC. The entire variable domain, with the rest obtained from reference TRBV19 and TRBJ1-2, is as follows: DGGITQSPKYLFRKEGQNVTLSCEQNLNHDAMYWYRQDPGQGLRLIYYSQIVNDFQKGDIAEGYSVSREKKESFPLTVTSAQKNPTAFYLCASSISGGPNYGYTFGSGTRLTVV.

This chain links TRBV25-1 with TRBJ1-3, with D uncertain. CDR1 is MGHDK and CDR2 is SYGVNS in the germline V gene. The CDR3 has 12 residues. Trimming pared 10 bases from V and 4 bases from J, leaving 11 bases between. The CDR3 DNA follows: TGTGCCACCCTTCCCCCCGGAAACACCATATATTTT. Its translation is CATLPPGNTIYF.

The CDR3 protein is CARSLPVQRAYEQYF. The CDR3 DNA sequence: TGTGCCAGAAGCTTACCGGTACAGCGGGCCTACGAGCAGTACTTC. The rearrangement uses TRBV7-5 and TRBJ2-7; TRBD2, the D gene given by the table, was not confirmed from the DNA. TRBV7-5 is classified as a pseudogene. The CDR3 covers 15 residues.